This paragraph covers one T cell receptor beta chain sequence. The CDR3 is made up of 13 amino acids. CDR1 is MGHRA and CDR2 is YSYEKL in the germline V gene. V lost 0 bases to trimming and J lost 4 bases, with 6 bases between them. These data belong to a study of control samples from healthy donors and cancer patients. Clones were read by immunoSEQ multiplex PCR, and TCRdb kept only the in-frame ones, dropping some. The table includes roughly 120,000 clones, 70% to 90% detected once. The J gene is TRBJ1-2, the V gene TRBV4-1; no reliable D call. This TCR was recovered from a middle-aged man in good health. Sequenced input: blood. The CDR3 spells CASSQDISYGYTF. CDR3 coding DNA: TGCGCCAGCAGCCAAGATATCAGCTATGGCTACACCTTC.